This T cell receptor (beta chain) emerged from a study of blood T cell repertoires in COVID-19. Germline assignment: CDR1 MNHNS and CDR2 SASEGT. The CDR3 is made up of 16 amino acids. Trimming took 2 bases from V and 0 from J, leaving 13 bases between them. In the original workflow: Researchers report that nucleated cell counts were estimated from reference gene primer amplification. Libraries were prepared by immunoSEQ multiplex PCR; TCRdb keeps only in-frame clonotypes and omits some of them. V and J calls and clone size are copied from that table; D and trimming were computed from the DNA. The sample consists of 65,000 to 90,000 clones, approximately 82% of them appearing once.

The receptor was derived from a man aged 60 to 69 with acute or convalescent COVID-19. Sample: peripheral blood. This chain uses TRBV6-1 with TRBJ1-2; D unclear. The CDR3 loop reads CASSESGRLANYGYTF. The DNA for the CDR3 is TGTGCCAGCAGTGAAAGCGGGCGTCTAGCTAACTATGGCTACACCTTC.